This T cell receptor (beta chain) was retrieved from a study of blood T cells in healthy people across ages. A sample-barcoded 5' primer and a J-beta primer mix were used in a second PCR of about 6 to 12 cycles. Each sample provided no less than 2.5 million CDR3-containing paired-end reads. TCRdb called the 5' RACE reads again in MiXCR, with one record for every CDR3 protein. Of more than 900,000 distinct CDR3 sequences listed, around 25% are singletons. Looked up from germline, CDR1 is LGHNA and CDR2 is YSLEER. The CDR3 covers 19 residues. With 0 bases clipped from V and 4 bases from J, the junction kept 12 bases outside the gene matches. The same data also contributed to another study, on T cells of mothers and their children. From that report: According to the study, all extracted RNA entered cDNA synthesis at around 1.6 ug per 15 ul.

The J gene is TRBJ2-1, the V gene TRBV4-3; 10 positions match TRBD1. The clonotype was recovered from a girl under 10 years old in good health. Sequenced material: blood. CDR3 loop: CASSQDAGAGTGVYNEQFF. CDR3 coding DNA: TGCGCCAGCAGCCAAGATGCTGGGGCAGGGACAGGGGTTTACAATGAGCAGTTCTTC.